This T cell receptor (beta chain) was sequenced in a study of blood T cell repertoires in COVID-19. Study-wide context: Some COVID-19 samples were acute and others convalescent; all came from the United States, Italy and Spain.

The V gene's germline CDR1 is SEHNR and CDR2 FQNEAQ (reference sequence). V was clipped by 5 bases and J by 1 base; unmatched bases: 3. This CDR3 is built from 14 residues. The table came from immunoSEQ multiplex PCR; TCRdb's copy has only in-frame clones and leaves some out. The sample consists of about 250,000 clones, roughly 82% of them appearing once. This TCR came from a woman at least 80 years old with active or convalescent COVID-19. Sequences were obtained from peripheral blood. The rearrangement joins TRBV7-9 to TRBJ1-1; TRBD1 agrees at 8 bases. CDR3 in DNA: TGTGCCAGCAGCCTGGGACAGGAGAACACTGAAGCTTTCTTT. It encodes CASSLGQENTEAFF.